What follows describes a single TCR beta chain. The repertoire was sequenced with immunoSEQ multiplex PCR; TCRdb's copy has only in-frame clones and lacks some. The sample carries approximately 73,000 clones, 85% to 95% recorded once. The data were taken from a study of technical replicates of blood from a handful of donors. Trimming took off 0 bases at V and 2 bases at J, with 15 bases between the two ends. In germline, CDR1 is LGHNA, CDR2 YNFKEQ. This CDR3 region has 17 residues. The sequence derives from a human donor in good health. The chain uses TRBV4-2 and TRBJ2-3; TRBD2 is a possible D gene (5 bases). The sample comprised T cells isolated from PBMCs. The CDR3 here is CASSQDPFSEHTDTQYF. CDR3 in DNA: TGTGCCAGCAGCCAAGATCCTTTTAGCGAGCACACAGATACGCAGTATTTT.